This entry features one T cell receptor beta chain sequence. The record originates from a study of OX40 agonist ivuxolimab in advanced cancers. Study in general: In this trial design, patients received ivuxolimab intravenously at 0.01 to 10 mg/kg every 2 weeks. The group had a mean age of roughly 65 years, ranged from roughly 23 to 90, and was less than 85% male. Antecedent anti-PD-1, anti-PD-L1 or anti-CTLA-4 therapy was permissible, with 30% to 50% having received some.

The germline V gene encodes CDR1 SGHAT and CDR2 FQNNGV. Trimming cost V 5 bases and J 2 bases, with 12 bases left between them. This CDR3 comprises 14 residues. Assay used: immunoSEQ multiplex PCR; TCRdb lists only in-frame clones, some missing. The sample holds fewer than 90,000 clones, 89% seen once. J is TRBJ1-1 and V is TRBV11-2; D perhaps matches TRBD1 (6 bases). Material: CD4+ or CD8+ T cells sorted from blood, obtained in a trial of the OX40 agonist ivuxolimab. The receptor's source is an adult with an advanced solid tumor such as melanoma, head and neck, liver or kidney cancer. Written as DNA, the CDR3 is TGTGCCAGCAGCAGCAGGGGTGGTAACACTGAAGCTTTCTTT. Its translation is CASSSRGGNTEAFF.